These T cell receptor beta chains were read from a single sample in a study of technical replicates of blood from a handful of donors. TCRdb's table, derived via immunoSEQ multiplex PCR, lists solely in-frame clones and lacks some. The sample shows approximately 49,000 clones, roughly 92% of them seen only once. The specimen sequenced was PBMCs. The receptors derive from a human donor in good health. Some clones in this sample may be carry-over from other donors' samples. CDR3s include the opening cysteine and the closing phenylalanine or tryptophan. Rows give clone size only sometimes, using once, few, many, or a class for an expanded clone.

J,size,length,V,CDR3
TRBJ1-2,.,14,TRBV5-4,CASSQIQGAGGYTF
TRBJ1-1,.,16,TRBV7-9,CASSLMTGEWYTEAFF
TRBJ2-5,.,14,TRBV7-2,CASLRQGAVKTQYF
TRBJ1-1,.,11,TRBV6-1,CASSELAEAFF
TRBJ1-1,.,15,TRBV7-9,CASSPQGYPTTEAFF
TRBJ2-3,.,17,TRBV4-2,CASSQDRLAGGGATQYF
TRBJ2-2,.,16,TRBV4-1,CASSQGGGPGTGELFF
TRBJ2-6,.,19,TRBV27,CASSLRGQASTAGANVLTF
TRBJ1-6,.,16,TRBV6-6,CASSYGSDFYNSPLHF
TRBJ2-3,.,18,TRBV11-2,CASSLDGLAGLSTDTQYF
TRBJ2-3,.,14,TRBV7-3,CASSLTPYTDTQYF
TRBJ2-5,.,15,TRBV9,CASSVGTGGRETQYF
TRBJ1-1,.,18,TRBV7-9,CASSLGPGHHKGSTEAFF
TRBJ1-1,.,11,TRBV20-1,CSASVRGNAFF
TRBJ2-3,.,16,TRBV5-4,CASSLDQVYSTDTQYF
TRBJ1-6,.,15,TRBV6-1,CASRHIGATNSPLHF
TRBJ2-2,.,15,TRBV7-2,CASSLHSANTGELFF
TRBJ1-4,.,14,TRBV5-1,CASSLGGSNEKLFF
TRBJ2-7,once,12,TRBV27,CASMTGLSEQYF
TRBJ2-5,.,19,TRBV4-2,CASSPSGTSGARNQETQYF
TRBJ1-2,.,16,TRBV6-5,CASSSLGGVLNYGYTF
TRBJ2-7,.,16,TRBV19,CASSIGVRPGVSEQYF
TRBJ1-6,.,17,TRBV5-1,CASSRELMGAGNSPLHF
TRBJ2-3,.,16,TRBV19,CASSPRTGGGVVGLYF
TRBJ2-3,.,17,TRBV19,CASSIGSRLMLTDTQYF
TRBJ2-1,.,15,TRBV7-3,CASSLLSGIYNEQFF
TRBJ1-2,.,16,TRBV7-9,CASSLAGTEANYGYTF
TRBJ2-3,.,15,TRBV7-2,CASSTGGGSTDTQYF
TRBJ2-1,.,12,TRBV6-4,CASSDRYNEQFF
TRBJ2-2,.,15,TRBV5-1,CASSPGGGVTGELFF
TRBJ2-1,.,17,TRBV7-6,CASSAGTSGERYNEQFF
TRBJ2-5,.,15,TRBV7-2,CASSTLGTPLETQYF
TRBJ2-3,.,15,TRBV5-1,CASSFGGRAGDTQYF
TRBJ2-7,.,12,TRBV5-8,CASSLSRVGQYF
TRBJ2-7,few,13,TRBV4-2,CASSPQGSYEQYF
TRBJ2-1,.,16,TRBV11-3,CASSGGLGGSYNEQFF
TRBJ2-3,.,15,TRBV5-1,CASSRDGRYTDTQYF
TRBJ2-2,.,15,TRBV6-1,CASSSTGYEAGELFF
TRBJ2-3,.,19,TRBV10-3,CAISESTSGRAISRDTQYF
TRBJ2-1,.,16,TRBV5-4,CASSLGISGRNNEQFF
TRBJ2-2,.,16,TRBV11-2,CASSRLAGANTGELFF
TRBJ2-5,few,16,TRBV4-1,CASSRRLGASGETQYF
TRBJ2-7,.,12,TRBV27,CASSSRGAEQYF
TRBJ1-2,.,10,TRBV30,CAWSRYGYTF
TRBJ1-3,.,13,TRBV5-4,CASSTDSLNTIYF
TRBJ2-3,.,17,TRBV11-2,CASSLGLAGGPTDTQYF
TRBJ1-6,.,11,TRBV5-8,CASRRNSPLHF
TRBJ2-7,.,13,TRBV18,CASSPGTTYEQYF
TRBJ1-1,.,14,TRBV19,CASSLGLMPYEAFF